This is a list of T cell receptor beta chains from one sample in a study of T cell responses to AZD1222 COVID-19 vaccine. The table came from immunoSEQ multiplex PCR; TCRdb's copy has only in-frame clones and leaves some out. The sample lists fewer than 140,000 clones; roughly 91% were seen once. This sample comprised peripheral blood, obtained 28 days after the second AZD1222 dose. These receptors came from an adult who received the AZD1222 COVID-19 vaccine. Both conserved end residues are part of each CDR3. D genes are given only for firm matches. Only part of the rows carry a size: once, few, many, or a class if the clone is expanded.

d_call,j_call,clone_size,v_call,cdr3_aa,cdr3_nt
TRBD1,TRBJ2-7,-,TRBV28,CASTWDRESYEQYF,TGTGCCAGCACCTGGGACAGGGAGTCCTACGAGCAGTACTTC
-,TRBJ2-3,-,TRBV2,CASMESGATDTQYF,TGTGCCAGCATGGAGTCAGGGGCGACAGATACGCAGTATTTT
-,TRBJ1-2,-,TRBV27,CASSLGGAGYTF,TGTGCCAGCAGTTTAGGGGGGGCGGGCTACACCTTC
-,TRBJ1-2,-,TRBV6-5,CASSRGYGYTF,TGTGCCAGCAGTCGGGGGTATGGCTACACCTTC
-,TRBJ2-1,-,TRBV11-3,CASSLTYPTKGYEQFF,TGTGCCAGCAGCTTAACGTACCCCACAAAGGGTTATGAGCAGTTCTTC
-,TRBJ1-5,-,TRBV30,CAWSPGSLSSQPQHF,TGTGCCTGGAGCCCAGGATCGCTCTCTAGTCAGCCCCAGCATTTT
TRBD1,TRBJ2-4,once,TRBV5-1,CASSLGQGTPEAKNIQYF,TGCGCCAGCAGCCTCGGACAGGGGACCCCCGAAGCCAAAAACATTCAGTACTTC
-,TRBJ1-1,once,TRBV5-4,CASSNNFYTEAFF,TGTGCCAGCAGCAACAACTTCTATACTGAAGCTTTCTTT
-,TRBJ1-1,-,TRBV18,CASSPKSDTEAFF,TGTGCCAGCTCACCTAAGTCGGACACTGAAGCTTTCTTT
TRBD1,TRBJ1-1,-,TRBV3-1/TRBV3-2,CASSARGVGTEAFF,TGTGCCAGCTCAGCCAGGGGGGTAGGAACTGAAGCTTTCTTT
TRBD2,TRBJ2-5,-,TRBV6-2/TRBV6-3,CASSTLGLAEKETQYF,TGTGCCAGCAGTACCTTAGGACTAGCGGAGAAAGAGACCCAGTACTTC
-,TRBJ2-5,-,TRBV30,CAWSRGIQETQYF,TGTGCCTGGAGTCGGGGGATCCAAGAGACCCAGTACTTC
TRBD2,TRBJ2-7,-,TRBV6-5,CASSSSGGGEYEQYF,TGTGCCAGCAGTTCCAGTGGCGGGGGGGAATACGAGCAGTACTTC
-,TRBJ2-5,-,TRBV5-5,CASSSLAQETQYF,TGTGCCAGCAGCTCCCTAGCGCAAGAGACCCAGTACTTC
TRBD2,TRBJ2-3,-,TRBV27,CASSLSPPSGGRADTQYF,TGTGCCAGCAGTTTATCCCCCCCTAGCGGGGGGAGGGCAGATACGCAGTATTTT
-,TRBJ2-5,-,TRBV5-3,CARSLEAGEHQETQYF,TGTGCCAGAAGCTTGGAGGCAGGGGAGCACCAAGAGACCCAGTACTTC
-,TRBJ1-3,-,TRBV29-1,CSVGTDSGNTIYF,TGCAGCGTTGGGACAGACTCTGGAAACACCATATATTTT
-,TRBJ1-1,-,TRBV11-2,CASSHGRTRMNTEAFF,TGTGCCAGCAGCCACGGGAGGACCAGGATGAACACTGAAGCTTTCTTT
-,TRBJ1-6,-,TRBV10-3,CAISRRTEIRSPLHF,TGTGCCATTTCGCGTCGAACGGAGATAAGATCACCCCTCCACTTT
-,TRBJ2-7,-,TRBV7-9,CASSSKYEQYF,TGTGCCAGCAGCTCGAAATACGAGCAGTACTTC